This TCR beta chain was observed in a study of metastatic and nonmetastatic thyroid tumors. Study-wide background: Peripheral blood and tumor or nodule samples from malignant and benign thyroid patients were compared.

This clone was counted at least ten times. As yet, its antigen is unknown. Authors' methods: Built for papillary thyroid cancer, a distant-metastasis classifier drew on CDR3 differences across clinicopathological groups. TCRdb used MiXCR to call clones anew from the PCR reads. These V and J calls originate from TCRdb's pipeline instead of the authors' own analysis. Of about 59,000 clones listed, 15% to 20% are singletons. Nobody among the patients had been given any treatment before thyroid surgery. Findings and limits, study-wide: Patients with malignant thyroid tumors reportedly had significantly higher TCR beta diversity than those with benign nodules, in blood and tumor.

Trimming pared 4 bases from V and 7 bases from J, leaving 11 bases between. CDR3 size: 13 residues. CDR1 and CDR2 from the germline V gene are MNHEY and SMNVEV (reference sequence). This clonotype originated in a male donor with papillary thyroid cancer or a benign thyroid nodule (not recorded which). Some clones in this sample may be carry-over from other donors' samples. What was sequenced was blood. The chain employs TRBV27 and TRBJ1-5; the D gene is possibly TRBD1 (5 bases). The CDR3 region has the DNA TGTGCCAGCAGTTCCGCGGGGCGACAGCCCCAGCATTTT. Its translation is CASSSAGRQPQHF.